This T cell receptor (beta chain) was recovered during a study of T-cell memory formation after mild COVID-19 (dated by TCRdb to about 2021). About the study as a whole: TCR sequence clusters from the two donors were largely donor specific. In a couple of donors, T-cell clones that expanded and contracted after mild COVID-19 were tracked by sequencing TCRalpha and TCRbeta repertoires over time. Two young, previously healthy adult volunteers made up the cohort, one male and one female.

Concerning this clonotype: Its recognized antigen is unknown. No much larger clonotype is one base removed from it; base qualities were not supplied.

Ficoll-Paque density gradient centrifugation was the method used to isolate PBMCs. The sequencer listed for this sample is Illumina NovaSeq 6000. cDNA libraries for TCRalpha and TCRbeta were prepared by 5'RACE using constant-segment primers, with sample barcodes and unique molecular identifiers added. Trizol reagent was used to extract RNA from every sample. The libraries were amplified in two PCR steps, and the second step added a second sample barcode and Illumina TruSeq adapters. Sequencing of the libraries was done on an Illumina NovaSeq, producing 2 x 150 bp paired-end reads. As for the authors' bioinformatics: The reads were demultiplexed and collapsed into UMI-guided consensus sequences using migec v1.2.7. With mixcr v2.1.11, UMI consensuses were aligned to TRA and TRB V and J templates and assembled into clonotypes. A clonotype was counted as expanded or contracted only when both edgeR and NoisET called the clonotype significant, with the noise models trained on biological replicates. edgeR calls used a false discovery rate-adjusted p below 0.01 and a log2 fold-change threshold of 1. PCA with hierarchical clustering of max-normalized trajectories of the 1000 most abundant clonotypes was used as exploratory dynamics analysis. The CD4 or CD8 phenotype of responding clones was assigned using the separately sequenced CD4+ and CD8+ repertoires. TCRdb reworked the public reads: Q25 trimming with fastp, MiXCR clone assembly, productive beta chains retained. Rows with a matching CDR3 protein are joined into one entry that keeps the most common DNA and genes. These V and J calls are TCRdb output, not the study's own analysis. The sample table lists 200,000 to 250,000 distinct CDR3 sequences, around 25% of them with a count of one. The ten largest clones take up over 9.5% of the sample.

CDR3 length: 13 amino acids, cysteine to phenylalanine. Only CDR3 DNA remains: 39 bases, in frame from the first base. V is cut by 0 bases and J by 6 bases, and the space between the germline ends is 7 bases. The germline V gene provides CDR1 SGHRS and CDR2 YFSETQ. Points the paper makes about the study in general: Some responding clones were detected in pre-infection memory, which suggested that pre-existing cross-reactive memory T cells had joined the SARS-CoV-2 response. SARS-CoV-2 specificity of the second-wave clones peaking on day 37 was not confirmed. The study included only a couple of mild cases, and larger cohorts that include severe cases with pre-infection samples were judged to be necessary. Clones contracting from day 15 to 85 had balanced CD4/CD8 phenotypes, while a second wave expanding from day 15 to 37 was biased towards CD4+. Contracting CD4+ clones appeared mostly in the CM and EM memory subsets, whereas CD8+ clones were enriched in EMRA.

The sample taken for sequencing was PBMCs or a T cell subset sorted from them (not recorded which). This sequence originates from an adult woman who had mild COVID-19 (a few samples of this study predate the infection). The sample titles of this study are shuffled in the database, so cell type and time point are left out; the donor was told from shared clones. The chain is encoded by TRBV5-1 joined to TRBJ1-5; the D gene cannot be resolved reliably. This receptor carries the CDR3 CASSLGATQPQHF. The sequence in DNA is TGCGCCAGCAGCTTGGGGGCCACTCAGCCCCAGCATTTT.